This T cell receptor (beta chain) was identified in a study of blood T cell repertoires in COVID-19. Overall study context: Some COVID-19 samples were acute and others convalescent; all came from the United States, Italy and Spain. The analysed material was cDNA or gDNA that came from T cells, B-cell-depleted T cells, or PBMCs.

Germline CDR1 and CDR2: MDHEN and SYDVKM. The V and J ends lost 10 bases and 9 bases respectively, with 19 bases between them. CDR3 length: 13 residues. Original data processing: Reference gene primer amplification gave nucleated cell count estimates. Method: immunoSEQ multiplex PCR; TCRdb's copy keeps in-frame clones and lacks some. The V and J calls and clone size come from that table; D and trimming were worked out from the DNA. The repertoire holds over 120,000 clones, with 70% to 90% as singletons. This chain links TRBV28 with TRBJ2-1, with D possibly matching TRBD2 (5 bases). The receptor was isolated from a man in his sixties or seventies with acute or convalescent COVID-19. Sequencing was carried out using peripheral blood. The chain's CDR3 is CATILRGRGEQFF. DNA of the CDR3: TGTGCCACCATCCTCCGCGGACGGGGTGAGCAGTTCTTC.